This TCR beta chain was recorded in a study of blood T cell repertoires in COVID-19. Here immunoSEQ multiplex PCR was the method, and the copy in TCRdb shows in-frame clones only, minus some. Of 300,000 to 450,000 clones listed, 85% are singletons. Germline values: CDR1 SNHLY, CDR2 FYNNEI. V lost 4 bases, J lost 2 bases, and 9 bases stayed unmatched. The CDR3 is made up of 17 amino acids. The source is a woman aged 18-29 years with acute or convalescent COVID-19. This chain links TRBV2 with TRBJ2-1, with 9 bases matching TRBD2. The sequencing input was peripheral blood. This CDR3 is CASSGRLADHAYNEQFF. As DNA, the CDR3 is TGTGCCAGCAGTGGACGACTAGCGGATCACGCCTACAATGAGCAGTTCTTC.